The sequence of this TCR beta chain was determined in a study of cytomegalovirus exposure and HLA in healthy donors. Overall study context: Counted in an early data release were 75 million to 85 million unique TCRs from HLA-typed donors. Overall study findings and caveats: A missense variant in DCLRE1C was later tied to TCR beta V- and J-gene trimming.

In regard to this clone: Its antigen is not known.

This CDR3 spans 15 amino acids. Looked up from germline, CDR1 is GTSNPN and CDR2 is SVGIG (reference sequence). Trimming removed 1 base at V and 1 base at J, with 12 bases between. Amplification used 60 Vbeta primers and 13 Jbeta primers. TCRdb's table, derived via immunoSEQ multiplex PCR, lists solely in-frame clones and lacks some. Of under 75,000 clones listed, around 69% were seen once; the top ten hold over 9.5%. The chain has TRBV30 and TRBJ2-3; D perhaps matches TRBD2 (7 bases). This TCR was recovered from a human donor in good health. Specimen: PBMCs. The CDR3 sequence: CAWSGGLAGTDTQYF. DNA of the CDR3: TGTGCCTGGAGTGGGGGGCTAGCGGGCACAGATACGCAGTATTTT.